This T cell receptor beta chain was found in a study of cytomegalovirus exposure and HLA in healthy donors. Study conclusions and caveats: Based on reports, TCR beta sequences accurately predicted HLA-A and HLA-B alleles for most subjects. A missense variant in DCLRE1C was later tied to TCR beta V- and J-gene trimming.

PCR employed 60 Vbeta and 13 Jbeta primers. Sequencing was performed with immunoSEQ multiplex PCR; in TCRdb, only in-frame clones are kept and a portion is missing. The table has around 200,000 clones, around 83% seen once. Germline CDR1 and CDR2: MNHNS and SASEGT. The V gene lost 7 bases and the J gene lost 4 bases, with 13 bases spanning the gap. The CDR3 has 13 residues. Donors were ostensibly healthy at sampling, although undocumented immune exposures were probable. Regarding this clone: Its antigen is as yet unknown.

V usage is TRBV6-1 and J usage is TRBJ1-2, with D perhaps matching TRBD1 (5 bases). The sequenced sample was PBMCs. The source is a woman in her forties or fifties in good health and CMV-seropositive. CDR3 nucleotides: TGTGCCAGCACCGTAGACAGAATCTATGGCTACACCTTC. Translating gives CASTVDRIYGYTF.